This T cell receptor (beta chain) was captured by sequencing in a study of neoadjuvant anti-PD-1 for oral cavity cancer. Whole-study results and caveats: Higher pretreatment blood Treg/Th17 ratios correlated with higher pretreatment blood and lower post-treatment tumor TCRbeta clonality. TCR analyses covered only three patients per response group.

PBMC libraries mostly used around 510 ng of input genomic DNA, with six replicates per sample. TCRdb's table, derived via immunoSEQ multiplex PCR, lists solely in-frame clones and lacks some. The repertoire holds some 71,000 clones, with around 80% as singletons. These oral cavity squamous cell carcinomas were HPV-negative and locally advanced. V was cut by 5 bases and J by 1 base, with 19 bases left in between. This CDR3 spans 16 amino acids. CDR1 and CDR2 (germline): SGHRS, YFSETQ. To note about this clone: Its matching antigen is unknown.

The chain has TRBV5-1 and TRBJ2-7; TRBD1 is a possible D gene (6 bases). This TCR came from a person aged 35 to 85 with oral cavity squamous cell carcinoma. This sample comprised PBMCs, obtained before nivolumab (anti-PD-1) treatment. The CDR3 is CASRLSPDRWSYEQYF. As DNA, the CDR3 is TGCGCCAGCAGGTTATCCCCGGACAGATGGTCCTACGAGCAGTACTTC.